The 15 T cell receptor beta chains given below trace back to one sample, sequenced in a study of blood T cell repertoires in COVID-19. Repertoires were generated with immunoSEQ multiplex PCR, while TCRdb's copy carries only in-frame clones and drops some. The table shows under 75,000 clones, with 75% to 90% occurring only once. The sequenced sample consisted of peripheral blood. These receptors originate from a human donor in a cohort sampled during active COVID-19.

This chain uses TRBV6-2 or TRBV6-3 with TRBJ2-3; D ambiguous. There are 12 residues in the CDR3. V gave up 5 bases and J gave up 4 bases, with 7 bases separating them. The germline V gene encodes CDR1 MNHEY and CDR2 SVGEGT. In nucleotides, the CDR3 is TGTGCCAGCAGTCCGCTATCAGATACGCAGTATTTT. It specifies CASSPLSDTQYF.

The chain joins TRBV19 to TRBJ1-2; a weak D match, TRBD1 (6 bases). Germline V gene sequence: CDR1 LNHDA, CDR2 SQIVND (reference sequence). V lost 3 bases and J 2 bases, leaving 7 bases between the germline ends. This CDR3 has 13 amino acids. The CDR3 sequence: CASSMTGNYGYTF. The CDR3 nucleotides read TGTGCCAGTAGTATGACAGGAAACTATGGCTACACCTTC.

This chain uses TRBV7-3 with TRBJ2-7, with D maybe TRBD2 (6 bases). The V end was cut by 1 base, the J end by 0 bases, with 10 bases between. This CDR3 has 15 amino acids. Germline lookup yields CDR1 SGHTA and CDR2 FQGTGA. The DNA of the CDR3 is TGTGCCAGCAGCTTAATGGGGGGTAGCTCCTACGAGCAGTACTTC. This sequence encodes CASSLMGGSSYEQYF.

This clone was recorded once. The chain combines TRBV6-6 with TRBJ2-2; TRBD2 matches at 8 bases. Looked up from germline, CDR1 is MNHNY and CDR2 is SVGAGI (reference sequence). This CDR3 has 16 residues. V was pared by 2 bases and J by 4 bases, with 6 bases of the junction left unmatched. CDR3 coding DNA: TGTGCCAGCAGTTACCGGACTAGCCCACGCACCGGGGAGCTGTTTTTT. Its translation: CASSYRTSPRTGELFF.

The chain employs TRBV28 and TRBJ1-1; the D gene is possibly TRBD1 (5 bases). The germline V gene encodes CDR1 MDHEN and CDR2 SYDVKM. The CDR3 totals 16 residues. The V end was cut by 3 bases, the J end by 2 bases, with 16 bases between. DNA of the CDR3: TGTGCCAGCAGTTTCGCCCGGGGGACCCGCAACACTGAAGCTTTCTTT. This translates into CASSFARGTRNTEAFF.

The rearrangement joins TRBV6-2 or TRBV6-3 to TRBJ2-5, with no clear D. This CDR3 contains 12 residues. The V gene lost 5 bases and the J gene lost 4 bases, with 8 bases spanning the gap. Germline V gene data show CDR1 as MNHEY and CDR2 as SVGEGT. This chain's CDR3 is CASSNSRETQYF. The CDR3 nucleotides are TGTGCCAGCAGTAATTCGCGAGAGACCCAGTACTTC.

The chain recombines TRBV29-1 with TRBJ2-2; D is perhaps TRBD1 (6 bases). V shed 2 bases and J shed 1 base, with 11 bases lying between them. Looked up from germline, CDR1 is SQVTM and CDR2 is ANQGSEA. The CDR3 is 15 residues long. The CDR3 DNA follows: TGCAGCGTTGAAAGGGGGAACGGGAACACCGGGGAGCTGTTTTTT. Translating it yields CSVERGNGNTGELFF.

The chain links TRBV20-1 to TRBJ2-2, with 8 bases matching TRBD1. The CDR3 totals 14 residues. The V segment lost 3 bases and the J segment 5 bases; nucleotides outside the gene matches: 5. Germline V gives CDR1 DFQATT, CDR2 SNEGSKA (reference sequence). The CDR3 DNA reads as TGCAGTGCTAGTTGGACAGGGAAAACCGGGGAGCTGTTTTTT. Its translation: CSASWTGKTGELFF.

The chain joins TRBV7-8 to TRBJ2-1; 9 bases map to TRBD2. The CDR3 consists of 16 residues. Germline V gene data show CDR1 as SGHVS and CDR2 as FQNEAQ. Losses at the gene ends were 3 bases for V and 5 bases for J; bases not matched to a gene: 8. The CDR3 nucleotides read TGTGCCAGCAGCTTCCGCGGGGGGGGCCGGAACAATGAGCAGTTCTTC. Its translation is CASSFRGGGRNNEQFF.

The chain recombines TRBV11-2 with TRBJ2-2, with a tentative D call TRBD1 (6 bases). V lost 4 bases to trimming and J lost 2 bases, with 14 bases between them. The CDR3 sequence is 16 residues long. Germline CDR1 and CDR2: SGHAT and FQNNGV. The CDR3 protein is CASSSRTVRNTGELFF. In DNA form, the CDR3 reads TGTGCCAGCAGCTCCAGGACAGTGCGAAACACCGGGGAGCTGTTTTTT.

This clone has only one observation. The gene calls are TRBV28 and TRBJ1-1; perhaps TRBD1 as D (5 bases). Looked up from germline, CDR1 is MDHEN and CDR2 is SYDVKM. With 3 bases removed from V and 6 bases from J, the gap between germline ends came to 8 bases. CDR3 size: 12 residues. The CDR3 DNA reads as TGTGCCAGCAGTTTGCAGGGCGCTGAAGCTTTCTTT. This encodes CASSLQGAEAFF. The whole variable domain, filled in from reference TRBV28 and TRBJ1-1, reads DVKVTQSSRYLVKRTGEKVFLECVQDMDHENMFWYRQDPGLGLRLIYFSYDVKMKEKGDIPEGYSVSREKKERFSLILESASTNQTSMYLCASSLQGAEAFFGQGTRLTVV.

This clone was detected a few times. This chain uses TRBV5-1 with TRBJ1-2; no reliable D call. V lost 4 bases to trimming and J lost 2 bases, with 9 bases between them. This CDR3 has 13 residues. Germline-derived CDR1 and CDR2 are SGHRS and YFSETQ. As DNA, the CDR3 is TGCGCCAGCAGCCCGACCGGGAACTATGGCTACACCTTC. Encoded protein: CASSPTGNYGYTF.

J is TRBJ1-2 and V is TRBV5-8, with a tentative D call TRBD1 (5 bases). Germline V gene lookup returns CDR1 SGHTS and CDR2 YDEGEE. The germline V and J ends were trimmed by 2 bases and 4 bases, with 9 bases remaining between them. This CDR3 spans 13 amino acids. The CDR3 region has the DNA TGTGCCAGCAGCTTCGGACAAGTCTATGGCTACACCTTC. Translating it yields CASSFGQVYGYTF.

This chain uses TRBV2 with TRBJ1-1; no definite D call. The CDR3 sequence is 12 residues long. The V end lost 1 base, the J end lost 8 bases, and 8 bases lay between the germline ends. Germline loops: CDR1 SNHLY, CDR2 FYNNEI. The CDR3 is CASSEDRQEAFF. CDR3 DNA sequence: TGTGCCAGCAGTGAAGACAGACAAGAAGCTTTCTTT.

This chain joins TRBV28 and TRBJ1-2, with 7 bases matching TRBD1. J lost 4 bases, V lost 7 bases, and 3 bases had no gene match. The germline V gene has CDR1 MDHEN and CDR2 SYDVKM. The CDR3 has 12 residues. CDR3 nucleotide sequence: TGTGCCAGCACGGGACAGCCCTATGGCTACACCTTC. The encoded protein is CASTGQPYGYTF.